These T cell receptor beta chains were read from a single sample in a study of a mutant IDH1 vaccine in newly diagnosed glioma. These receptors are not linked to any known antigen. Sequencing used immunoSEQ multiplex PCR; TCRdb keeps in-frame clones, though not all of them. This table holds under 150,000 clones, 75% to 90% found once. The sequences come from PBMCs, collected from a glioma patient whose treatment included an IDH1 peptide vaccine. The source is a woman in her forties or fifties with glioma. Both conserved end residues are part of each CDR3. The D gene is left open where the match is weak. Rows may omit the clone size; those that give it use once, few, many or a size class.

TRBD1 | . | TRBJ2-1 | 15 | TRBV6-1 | CASKFGTGNNNEQFF | TGTGCCAGCAAATTCGGGACAGGAAACAACAATGAGCAGTTCTTC
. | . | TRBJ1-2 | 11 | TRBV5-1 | CASSFRDGYTF | TGCGCCAGCAGCTTTAGGGATGGCTACACCTTC
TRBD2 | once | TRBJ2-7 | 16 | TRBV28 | CASSLGLAVNSYEQYF | TGTGCCAGCAGTTTAGGACTAGCGGTAAACTCCTACGAGCAGTACTTC
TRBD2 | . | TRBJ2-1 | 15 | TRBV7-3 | CASSPAGGDYNEQFF | TGTGCCAGCAGCCCAGCCGGGGGGGACTACAATGAGCAGTTCTTC
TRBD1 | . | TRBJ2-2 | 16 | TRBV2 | CASSEGQGTFAGELFF | TGTGCCAGCAGTGAAGGACAGGGAACGTTTGCCGGGGAGCTGTTTTTT
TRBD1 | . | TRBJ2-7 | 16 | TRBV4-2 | CASSQDVGTGGPEQYF | TGTGCCAGCAGCCAAGATGTGGGGACAGGGGGCCCCGAGCAGTACTTC
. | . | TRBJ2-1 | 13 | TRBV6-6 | CASSYMDGNEQFF | TGTGCCAGCAGTTACATGGACGGTAATGAGCAGTTCTTC
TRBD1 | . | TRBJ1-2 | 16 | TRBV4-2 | CASSQPGQGDGYGYTF | TGTGCCAGCAGCCAACCGGGACAGGGGGACGGCTATGGCTACACCTTC
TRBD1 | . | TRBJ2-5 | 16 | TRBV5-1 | CASSQGQGATQETQYF | TGCGCCAGCAGCCAAGGACAGGGGGCGACCCAAGAGACCCAGTACTTC
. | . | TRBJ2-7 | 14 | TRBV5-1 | CASSAGAGSYEQYF | TGCGCCAGCAGCGCGGGGGCGGGTTCCTACGAGCAGTACTTC
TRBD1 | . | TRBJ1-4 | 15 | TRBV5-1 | CASSQATGSREKLFF | TGCGCCAGCAGCCAGGCGACAGGGTCGAGGGAAAAACTGTTTTTT
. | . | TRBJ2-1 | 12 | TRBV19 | CASSRGSREQFF | TGTGCCAGTAGCAGAGGGTCAAGAGAGCAGTTCTTC
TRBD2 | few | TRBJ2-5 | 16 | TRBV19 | CATLGLAGVGEETQYF | TGTGCCACCCTGGGACTAGCGGGAGTTGGGGAAGAGACCCAGTACTTC
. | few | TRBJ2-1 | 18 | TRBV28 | CASSLGRDFKKSYNEQFF | TGTGCCAGCAGTTTAGGCCGGGACTTCAAAAAGTCCTACAATGAGCAGTTCTTC
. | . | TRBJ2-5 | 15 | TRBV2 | CASRDQGLAQETQYF | TGTGCCAGCAGAGATCAAGGACTCGCCCAAGAGACCCAGTACTTC
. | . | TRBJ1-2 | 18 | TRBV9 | CASSSPIGTPIRGYGYTF | TGTGCCAGCAGTTCCCCCATCGGGACACCTATTCGAGGCTATGGCTACACCTTC
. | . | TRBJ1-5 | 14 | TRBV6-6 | CASSYGQVGQPQHF | TGTGCCAGCAGTTACGGCCAAGTGGGTCAGCCCCAGCATTTT
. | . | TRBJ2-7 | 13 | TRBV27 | CASSRTASYEQYF | TGTGCCAGCAGCAGGACAGCCTCCTACGAGCAGTACTTC
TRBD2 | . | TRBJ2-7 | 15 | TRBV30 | CAWSPGLAESYEQYF | TGTGCCTGGAGTCCAGGACTAGCGGAGAGCTACGAGCAGTACTTC
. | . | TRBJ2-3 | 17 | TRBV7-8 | CASSPAVDWLGTDTQYF | TGTGCCAGCAGCCCAGCCGTTGACTGGCTGGGCACAGATACGCAGTATTTT
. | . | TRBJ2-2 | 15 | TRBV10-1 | CASSESIAERGELFF | TGCGCCAGCAGTGAGTCGATCGCGGAACGGGGGGAGCTGTTTTTT
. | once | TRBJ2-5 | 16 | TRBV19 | CASSIRLVRSQETQYF | TGTGCCAGTAGTATCCGACTAGTCAGGAGTCAAGAGACCCAGTACTTC
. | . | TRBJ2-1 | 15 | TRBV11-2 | CASSLVRGSYNEQFF | TGTGCCAGCAGCTTAGTGCGGGGTTCCTACAATGAGCAGTTCTTC
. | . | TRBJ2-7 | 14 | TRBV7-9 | CASSPMNKVHEQYF | TGTGCCAGCAGCCCCATGAATAAGGTACACGAGCAGTACTTC
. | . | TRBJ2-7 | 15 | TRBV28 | CASSLQTVDPYEQYF | TGTGCCAGCAGTTTACAGACAGTGGATCCCTACGAGCAGTACTTC
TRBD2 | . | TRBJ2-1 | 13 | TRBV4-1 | CASSPRGDNEQFF | TGCGCCAGCAGCCCCCGGGGGGACAATGAGCAGTTCTTC
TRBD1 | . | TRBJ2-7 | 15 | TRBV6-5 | CASSKGDRSIYEQYF | TGTGCCAGCAGTAAAGGGGACAGGTCGATCTACGAGCAGTACTTC
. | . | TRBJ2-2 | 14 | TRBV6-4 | CASSRGGGTGELFF | TGTGCCAGCAGTAGGGGCGGCGGCACCGGGGAGCTGTTTTTT
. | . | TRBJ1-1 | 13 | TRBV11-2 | CASSPWENTEAFF | TGTGCCAGCAGCCCCTGGGAGAACACTGAAGCTTTCTTT
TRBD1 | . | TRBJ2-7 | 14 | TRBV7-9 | CASSPPGGGYEQYF | TGTGCCAGCAGCCCCCCAGGGGGCGGCTACGAGCAGTACTTC
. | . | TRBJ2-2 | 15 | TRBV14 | CASSQRSRPTGELFF | TGTGCCAGCAGCCAACGGTCTAGGCCCACCGGGGAGCTGTTTTTT
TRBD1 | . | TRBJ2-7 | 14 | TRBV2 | CASTQRTGGNEQYF | TGTGCCAGCACCCAGCGGACAGGGGGCAACGAGCAGTACTTC
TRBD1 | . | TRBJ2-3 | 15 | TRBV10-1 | CASSDAGQGTDTQYF | TGCGCCAGCAGTGATGCGGGACAGGGGACAGATACGCAGTATTTT
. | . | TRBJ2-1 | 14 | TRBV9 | CASSAISSVDEQFF | TGTGCCAGCAGCGCCATATCTAGCGTAGATGAGCAGTTCTTC
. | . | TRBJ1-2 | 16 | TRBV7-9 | CASSLSQLTVNYGYTF | TGTGCCAGCAGCTTATCGCAATTGACGGTGAACTATGGCTACACCTTC
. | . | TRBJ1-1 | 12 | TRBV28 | CASSFSNTEAFF | TGTGCCAGCAGTTTTTCGAACACTGAAGCTTTCTTT
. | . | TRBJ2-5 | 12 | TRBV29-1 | CSATPGVETQYF | TGCAGCGCCACCCCAGGGGTAGAGACCCAGTACTTC
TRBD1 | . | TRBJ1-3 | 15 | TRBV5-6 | CASSLMGQGRNTIYF | TGTGCCAGCAGCTTGATGGGACAGGGGAGAAACACCATATATTTT
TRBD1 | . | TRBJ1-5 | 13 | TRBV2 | CASRGTGNQPQHF | TGTGCCAGCAGAGGGACAGGAAATCAGCCCCAGCATTTT
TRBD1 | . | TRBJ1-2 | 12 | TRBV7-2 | CASSSGQRGYTF | TGTGCCAGCAGCTCGGGACAGAGAGGCTACACCTTC
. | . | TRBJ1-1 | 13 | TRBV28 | CASSPPGGGKAFF | TGTGCCAGCAGTCCACCGGGCGGAGGTAAAGCTTTCTTT
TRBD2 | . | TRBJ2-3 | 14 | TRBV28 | CASRVLAGTDTQYF | TGTGCCAGCAGGGTACTAGCGGGAACAGATACGCAGTATTTT